This T cell receptor beta chain comes out of a study of cytomegalovirus exposure and HLA in healthy donors. Study conclusions and caveats: Reported results showed that the classifier diagnosed cytomegalovirus status with high specificity and sensitivity.

PCR primers comprised 60 Vbeta and 13 Jbeta primers. The method was immunoSEQ multiplex PCR; TCRdb's version includes in-frame clones alone and lacks a portion of them. The sample has approximately 160,000 clones, 60% to 85% seen once; the top ten hold 2.5% to 3.5%. The ends were cut back, 4 bases at V and 4 bases at J, with 15 bases in the middle. The CDR3 length is 14 residues. CDR1 SGDLS and CDR2 YYNGEE come from the germline V gene. On this clone: Its antigen is undetermined.

This sequence joins TRBV9 and TRBJ2-7; D is possibly TRBD1 (5 bases). The origin of this receptor is a woman in her forties or fifties in good health and CMV-seropositive. Material: PBMCs. As DNA, the CDR3 is TGTGCCAGCAGCCCAGGGAATACCCTATACGAGCAGTACTTC. It encodes CASSPGNTLYEQYF.